These T cell receptor beta chains were read from a single sample in a study of patients and donors after allogeneic stem cell transplantation. TCRdb re-called the RT-PCR reads with MiXCR, one entry per CDR3 protein. Counted here are about a million distinct CDR3 sequences, over 15% occurring once; the ten biggest clones make up 6%. The sample was blood, either unsorted or a sorted T cell fraction (not recorded which). The receptors here all came from a human donor who was either an allogeneic HSCT recipient or a stem cell or donor lymphocyte infusion donor (not recorded which). It is not recorded whose cells these are; they may come from a transplant donor. Both conserved end residues are part of each CDR3. D genes are given only for firm matches. Part of the rows lack a size; the others show once, few, many or a class for expanded clones.

v_call: TRBV6-2/TRBV6-3
j_call: TRBJ2-5
d_call: -
clone_size: few
cdr3_aa: CASVPGGIQETQYF
cdr3_nt: TGTGCCAGCGTCCCGGGGGGCATCCAAGAGACCCAGTACTTC

v_call: TRBV6-5
j_call: TRBJ1-1
d_call: -
clone_size: few
cdr3_aa: CASSYTMGGTEAFF
cdr3_nt: TGTGCCAGCAGTTACACGATGGGTGGGACTGAAGCTTTCTTT

v_call: TRBV20-1
j_call: TRBJ2-1
d_call: -
clone_size: few
cdr3_aa: CSAYEGAGIDNEQFF
cdr3_nt: TGCAGTGCGTACGAGGGCGCGGGGATTGACAATGAGCAGTTCTTC

v_call: TRBV5-1
j_call: TRBJ2-2
d_call: -
clone_size: many
cdr3_aa: CASSLGRDTGELFF
cdr3_nt: TGCGCCAGCAGCTTGGGCAGGGACACCGGGGAGCTGTTTTTT

v_call: TRBV7-2
j_call: TRBJ1-2
d_call: TRBD1
clone_size: -
cdr3_aa: CASSPRQGWGNGYTF
cdr3_nt: TGTGCCAGCAGCCCCAGACAGGGGTGGGGGAACGGCTACACCTTC

v_call: TRBV7-9
j_call: TRBJ2-5
d_call: TRBD1
clone_size: many
cdr3_aa: CASSLTTGTETQYF
cdr3_nt: TGTGCCAGCAGCTTGACGACAGGGACAGAGACCCAGTACTTC

v_call: TRBV27
j_call: TRBJ2-7
d_call: TRBD1
clone_size: -
cdr3_aa: CASSARLQGERSNEQYF
cdr3_nt: TGTGCCAGCAGTGCAAGATTACAGGGGGAGAGGTCGAACGAGCAGTACTTC

v_call: TRBV7-2
j_call: TRBJ2-1
d_call: -
clone_size: few
cdr3_aa: CASSTPPALSYNEQFF
cdr3_nt: TGTGCCAGCAGCACCCCTCCAGCGCTCTCCTACAATGAGCAGTTCTTC

v_call: TRBV20-1
j_call: TRBJ1-1
d_call: TRBD1
clone_size: -
cdr3_aa: CSTGENTEAFF
cdr3_nt: TGCAGCACAGGGGAGAACACTGAAGCTTTCTTT

v_call: TRBV30
j_call: TRBJ2-3
d_call: -
clone_size: -
cdr3_aa: CAWSGGGFTDTQYF
cdr3_nt: TGTGCCTGGAGTGGTGGCGGGTTCACAGATACGCAGTATTTT

v_call: TRBV27
j_call: TRBJ1-2
d_call: -
clone_size: many
cdr3_aa: CASSLLGLGYGYTF
cdr3_nt: TGTGCCAGCAGTTTGTTGGGGCTCGGCTATGGCTACACCTTC

v_call: TRBV2
j_call: TRBJ1-4
d_call: TRBD1
clone_size: -
cdr3_aa: CASILWGTGTLGKLFF
cdr3_nt: TGTGCCAGCATCCTCTGGGGGACAGGGACCCTGGGGAAACTGTTTTTT

v_call: TRBV5-1
j_call: TRBJ1-2
d_call: -
clone_size: -
cdr3_aa: CASSTGQSHGYTF
cdr3_nt: TGCGCCAGCAGCACCGGACAGTCACATGGCTACACCTTC

v_call: TRBV19
j_call: TRBJ2-3
d_call: -
clone_size: few
cdr3_aa: CAPESRWRPDTQYF
cdr3_nt: TGTGCCCCGGAGAGCCGGTGGCGCCCAGATACGCAGTATTTT

v_call: TRBV6-1
j_call: TRBJ2-4
d_call: TRBD2
clone_size: many
cdr3_aa: CASSSMGGMLAKNIQYF
cdr3_nt: TGTGCCAGCAGCTCCATGGGAGGGATGTTAGCCAAAAACATTCAGTACTTC

v_call: TRBV4-1
j_call: TRBJ2-2
d_call: -
clone_size: many
cdr3_aa: CASSQDPRGELFF
cdr3_nt: TGCGCCAGCAGCCAAGATCCGAGGGGGGAGCTGTTTTTT

v_call: TRBV19
j_call: TRBJ1-2
d_call: -
clone_size: -
cdr3_aa: CASSIGGRDPGYTF
cdr3_nt: TGTGCCAGTAGTATAGGTGGCAGGGACCCTGGCTACACCTTC

v_call: TRBV6-4
j_call: TRBJ2-1
d_call: TRBD2
clone_size: -
cdr3_aa: CASSGHPGTNNEQFF
cdr3_nt: TGTGCCAGCAGTGGCCACCCCGGGACTAACAATGAGCAGTTCTTC

v_call: TRBV6-1
j_call: TRBJ2-5
d_call: TRBD2
clone_size: few
cdr3_aa: CASSLQTSGSDETQYF
cdr3_nt: TGTGCCAGCAGTCTCCAGACTAGCGGGAGTGATGAGACCCAGTACTTC

v_call: TRBV7-6
j_call: TRBJ2-7
d_call: TRBD2
clone_size: -
cdr3_aa: CASSPGTKISIGYEQYF
cdr3_nt: TGTGCCAGCAGCCCCGGGACTAAAATCTCTATCGGCTACGAGCAGTACTTC

v_call: TRBV7-3
j_call: TRBJ2-5
d_call: -
clone_size: -
cdr3_aa: CASSLKLTGIQETQYF
cdr3_nt: TGTGCCAGCAGCTTAAAGTTAACAGGGATCCAAGAGACCCAGTACTTC

v_call: TRBV4-1
j_call: TRBJ2-3
d_call: -
clone_size: -
cdr3_aa: CASSQETVDTQYF
cdr3_nt: TGCGCCAGCAGCCAGGAGACCGTAGATACGCAGTATTTT

v_call: TRBV7-2
j_call: TRBJ2-1
d_call: -
clone_size: few
cdr3_aa: CASRQLSYNEQFF
cdr3_nt: TGTGCCAGTAGACAGTTGTCCTACAATGAGCAGTTCTTC

v_call: TRBV20-1
j_call: TRBJ2-3
d_call: TRBD2
clone_size: many
cdr3_aa: CSARVAGATDTQYF
cdr3_nt: TGCAGTGCTAGAGTAGCGGGAGCCACAGATACGCAGTATTTT

v_call: TRBV5-1
j_call: TRBJ2-7
d_call: -
clone_size: few
cdr3_aa: CASSLGGFNPRPYEQYF
cdr3_nt: TGCGCCAGCAGCTTGGGAGGATTCAATCCTAGGCCCTACGAGCAGTACTTC

v_call: TRBV7-2
j_call: TRBJ2-7
d_call: TRBD1
clone_size: -
cdr3_aa: CASSPPTGQFYEQYF
cdr3_nt: TGTGCCAGCAGCCCGCCCACGGGACAGTTCTACGAGCAGTACTTC

v_call: TRBV4-1
j_call: TRBJ1-1
d_call: TRBD1
clone_size: few
cdr3_aa: CASSQVTTGLTEAFF
cdr3_nt: TGCGCCAGCAGCCAAGTCACGACAGGGCTCACTGAAGCTTTCTTT

v_call: TRBV5-1
j_call: TRBJ2-3
d_call: TRBD2
clone_size: -
cdr3_aa: CASSLAGGPGDTQYF
cdr3_nt: TGCGCCAGCAGCCTAGCGGGAGGGCCTGGCGATACGCAGTATTTT

v_call: TRBV6-1
j_call: TRBJ1-3
d_call: TRBD1
clone_size: few
cdr3_aa: CASSTPGTGDGNTIYF
cdr3_nt: TGTGCCAGCAGTACCCCGGGGACAGGGGATGGAAACACCATATATTTT

v_call: TRBV7-3
j_call: TRBJ2-2
d_call: TRBD1
clone_size: -
cdr3_aa: CASSRSGTGNTGELFF
cdr3_nt: TGTGCCAGCAGCCGCTCTGGGACAGGGAACACCGGGGAGCTGTTTTTT

v_call: TRBV24-1
j_call: TRBJ2-3
d_call: -
clone_size: -
cdr3_aa: CATSDLGRGPDTQYF
cdr3_nt: TGTGCCACCAGTGACCTGGGGCGGGGACCAGATACGCAGTATTTT

v_call: TRBV7-9
j_call: TRBJ1-1
d_call: -
clone_size: -
cdr3_aa: CASSPLGDSNTEAFF
cdr3_nt: TGTGCCAGCAGCCCTTTGGGGGACTCGAACACTGAAGCTTTCTTT

v_call: TRBV5-1
j_call: TRBJ1-1
d_call: -
clone_size: -
cdr3_aa: CASSPTSDSTEAFF
cdr3_nt: TGCGCCAGCAGCCCCACATCCGACAGCACTGAAGCTTTCTTT

v_call: TRBV6-5
j_call: TRBJ1-2
d_call: -
clone_size: -
cdr3_aa: CASSYSKANYGYTF
cdr3_nt: TGTGCCAGCAGTTACTCGAAAGCTAACTATGGCTACACCTTC